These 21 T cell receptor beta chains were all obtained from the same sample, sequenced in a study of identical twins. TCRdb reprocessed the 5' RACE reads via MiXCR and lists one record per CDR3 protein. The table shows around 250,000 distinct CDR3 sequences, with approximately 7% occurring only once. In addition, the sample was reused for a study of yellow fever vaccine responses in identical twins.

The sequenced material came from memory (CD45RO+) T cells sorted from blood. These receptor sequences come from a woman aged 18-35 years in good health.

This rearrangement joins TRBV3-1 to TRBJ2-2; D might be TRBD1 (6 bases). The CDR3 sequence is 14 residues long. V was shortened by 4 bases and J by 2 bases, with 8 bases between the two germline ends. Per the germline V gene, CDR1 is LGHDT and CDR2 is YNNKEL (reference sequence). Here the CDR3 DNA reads TGTGCCAGCAGCCGGGACACCAACACCGGGGAGCTGTTTTTT. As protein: CASSRDTNTGELFF.

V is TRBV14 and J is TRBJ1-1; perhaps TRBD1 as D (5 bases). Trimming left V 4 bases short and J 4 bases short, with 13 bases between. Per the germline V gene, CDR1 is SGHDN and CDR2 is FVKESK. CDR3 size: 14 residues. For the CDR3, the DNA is TGTGCCAGCAGCCCCGGGGGGGTGAGCACTGAAGCTTTCTTT. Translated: CASSPGGVSTEAFF.

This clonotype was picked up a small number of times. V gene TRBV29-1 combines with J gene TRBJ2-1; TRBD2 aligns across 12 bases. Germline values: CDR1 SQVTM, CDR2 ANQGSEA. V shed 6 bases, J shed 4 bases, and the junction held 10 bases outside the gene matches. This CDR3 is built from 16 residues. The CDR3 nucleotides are TGCAGCGTCCCATCCACTAGCGGGGGGAGTTACAATGAGCAGTTCTTC. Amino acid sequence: CSVPSTSGGSYNEQFF.

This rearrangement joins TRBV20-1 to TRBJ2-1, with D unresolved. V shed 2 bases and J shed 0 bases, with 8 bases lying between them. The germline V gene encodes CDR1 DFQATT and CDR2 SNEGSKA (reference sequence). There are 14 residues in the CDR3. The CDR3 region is CSARFAFSYNEQFF. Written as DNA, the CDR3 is TGCAGTGCTAGATTCGCCTTCTCCTACAATGAGCAGTTCTTC.

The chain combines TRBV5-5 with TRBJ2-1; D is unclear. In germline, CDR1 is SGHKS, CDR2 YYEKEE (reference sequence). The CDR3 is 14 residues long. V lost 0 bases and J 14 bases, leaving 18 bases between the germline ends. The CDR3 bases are TGTGCCAGCAGCTTGGGGAGTGGGGTAGTGTTGAAGTTCTTC. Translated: CASSLGSGVVLKFF.

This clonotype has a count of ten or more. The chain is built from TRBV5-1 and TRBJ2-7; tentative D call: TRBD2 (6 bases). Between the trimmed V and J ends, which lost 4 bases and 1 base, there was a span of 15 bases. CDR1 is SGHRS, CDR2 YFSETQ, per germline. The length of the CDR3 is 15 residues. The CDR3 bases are TGCGCCAGCAGCCGGGACCCGGGAGTTTCCTACGAGCAGTACTTC. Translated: CASSRDPGVSYEQYF. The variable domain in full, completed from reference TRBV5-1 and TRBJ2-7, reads KAGVTQTPRYLIKTRGQQVTLSCSPISGHRSVSWYQQTPGQGLQFLFEYFSETQRNKGNFPGRFSGRQFSNSRSEMNVSTLELGDSALYLCASSRDPGVSYEQYFGPGTRLTVT.

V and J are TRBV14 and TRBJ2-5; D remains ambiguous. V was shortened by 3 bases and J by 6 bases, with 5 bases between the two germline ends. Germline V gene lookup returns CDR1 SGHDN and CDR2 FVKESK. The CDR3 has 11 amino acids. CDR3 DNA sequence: TGTGCCAGCAGCCATTCGAAGACCCAGTACTTC. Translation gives CASSHSKTQYF.

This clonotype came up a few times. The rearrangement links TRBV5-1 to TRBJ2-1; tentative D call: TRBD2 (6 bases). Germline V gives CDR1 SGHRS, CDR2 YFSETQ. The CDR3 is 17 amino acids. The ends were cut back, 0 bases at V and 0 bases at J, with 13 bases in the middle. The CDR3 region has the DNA TGCGCCAGCAGCTTGGACTCGGCGGGGTTCTCCTACAATGAGCAGTTCTTC. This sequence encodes CASSLDSAGFSYNEQFF.

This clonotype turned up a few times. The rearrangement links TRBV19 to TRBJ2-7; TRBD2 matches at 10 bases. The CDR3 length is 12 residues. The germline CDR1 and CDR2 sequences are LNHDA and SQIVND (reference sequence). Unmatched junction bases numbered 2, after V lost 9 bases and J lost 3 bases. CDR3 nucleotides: TGTGCCAGCGGGACTAGCGACTACGAGCAGTACTTC. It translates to CASGTSDYEQYF.

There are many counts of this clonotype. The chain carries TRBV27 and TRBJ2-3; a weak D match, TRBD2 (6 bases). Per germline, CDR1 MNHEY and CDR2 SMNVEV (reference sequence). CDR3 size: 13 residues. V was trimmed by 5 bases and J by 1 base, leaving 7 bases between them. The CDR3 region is CASSRGGTDTQYF. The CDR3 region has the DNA TGTGCCAGCAGTCGCGGGGGCACAGATACGCAGTATTTT.

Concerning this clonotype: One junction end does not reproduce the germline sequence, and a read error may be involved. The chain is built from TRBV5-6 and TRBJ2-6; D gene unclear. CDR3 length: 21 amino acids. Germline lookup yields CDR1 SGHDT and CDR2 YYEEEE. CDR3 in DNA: TGTGCCATCAGCTCGGAGTTCCTCTGCTCCGGCCTGGGGTCTGGGGCCAACGTCCTGACTTTC. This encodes CAISSEFLCSGLGSGANVLTF.

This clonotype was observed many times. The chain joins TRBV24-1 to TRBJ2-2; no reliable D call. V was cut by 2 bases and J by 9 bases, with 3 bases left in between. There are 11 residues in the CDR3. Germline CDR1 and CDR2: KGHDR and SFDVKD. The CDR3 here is CATSDYWELFF. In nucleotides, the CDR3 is TGTGCCACCAGTGATTATTGGGAGCTGTTTTTT.

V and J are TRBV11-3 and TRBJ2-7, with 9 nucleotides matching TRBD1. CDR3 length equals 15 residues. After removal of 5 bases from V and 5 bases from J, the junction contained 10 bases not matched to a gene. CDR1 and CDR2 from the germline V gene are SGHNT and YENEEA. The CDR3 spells CASSPRTGVRDEQYF. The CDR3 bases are TGTGCCAGCAGCCCTAGGACAGGGGTTAGGGACGAGCAGTACTTC.

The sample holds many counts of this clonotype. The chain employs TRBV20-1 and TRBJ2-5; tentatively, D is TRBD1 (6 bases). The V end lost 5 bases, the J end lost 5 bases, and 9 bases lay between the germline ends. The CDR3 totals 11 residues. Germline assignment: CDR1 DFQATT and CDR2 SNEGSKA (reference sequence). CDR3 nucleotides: TGCAGTGCTCAAACAGGGGAGACCCAGTACTTC. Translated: CSAQTGETQYF.

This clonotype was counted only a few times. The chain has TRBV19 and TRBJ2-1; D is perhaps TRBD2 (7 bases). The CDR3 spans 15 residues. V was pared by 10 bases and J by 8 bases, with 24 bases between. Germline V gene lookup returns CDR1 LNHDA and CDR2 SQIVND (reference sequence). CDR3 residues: CATSYNYQGRDEQFF. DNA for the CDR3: TGTGCCACCAGCTATAATTATCAGGGGAGGGATGAGCAGTTCTTC.

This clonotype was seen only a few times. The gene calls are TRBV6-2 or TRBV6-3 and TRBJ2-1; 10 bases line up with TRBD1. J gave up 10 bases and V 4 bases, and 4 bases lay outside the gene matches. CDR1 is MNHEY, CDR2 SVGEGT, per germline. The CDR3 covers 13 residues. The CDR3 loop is CASSSTGGREQFF. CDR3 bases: TGTGCCAGCAGTTCGACAGGGGGCAGGGAGCAGTTCTTC.

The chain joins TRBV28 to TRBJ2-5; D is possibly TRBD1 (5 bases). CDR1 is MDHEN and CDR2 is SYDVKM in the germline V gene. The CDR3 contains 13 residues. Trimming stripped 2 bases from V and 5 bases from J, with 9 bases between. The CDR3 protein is CASSLLWGETQYF. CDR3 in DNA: TGTGCCAGCAGTTTACTGTGGGGCGAGACCCAGTACTTC.

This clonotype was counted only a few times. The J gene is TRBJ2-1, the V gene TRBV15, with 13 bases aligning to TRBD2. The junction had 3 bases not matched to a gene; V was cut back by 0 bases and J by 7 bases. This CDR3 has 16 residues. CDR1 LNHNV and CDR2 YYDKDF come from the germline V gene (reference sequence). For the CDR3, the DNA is TGTGCCACCAGCAGAGACAGGACTAGCGGGAGTAATGAGCAGTTCTTC. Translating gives CATSRDRTSGSNEQFF.

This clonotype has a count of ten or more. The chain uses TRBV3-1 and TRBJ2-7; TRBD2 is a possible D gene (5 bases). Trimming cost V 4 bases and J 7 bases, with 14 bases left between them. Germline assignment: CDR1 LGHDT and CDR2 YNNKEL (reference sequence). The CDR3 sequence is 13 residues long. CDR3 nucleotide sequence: TGTGCCAGCAGCCGAACGGTCGGGGTAGAGCAGTACTTC. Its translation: CASSRTVGVEQYF.

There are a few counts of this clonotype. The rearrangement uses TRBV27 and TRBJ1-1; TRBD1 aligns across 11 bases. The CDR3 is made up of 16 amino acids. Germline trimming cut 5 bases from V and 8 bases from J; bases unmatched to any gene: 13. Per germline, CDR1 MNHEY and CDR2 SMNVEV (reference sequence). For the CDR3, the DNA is TGTGCCAGCAGTCCGGACAGGGGGCGGGTCGGACCGGAAGCTTTCTTT. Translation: CASSPDRGRVGPEAFF.

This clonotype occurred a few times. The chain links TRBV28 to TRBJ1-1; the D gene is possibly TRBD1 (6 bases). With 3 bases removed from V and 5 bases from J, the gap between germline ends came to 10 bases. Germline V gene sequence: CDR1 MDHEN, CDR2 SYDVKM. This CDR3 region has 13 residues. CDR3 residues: CASSFQGRTEAFF. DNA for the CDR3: TGTGCCAGCAGTTTTCAGGGGAGAACTGAAGCTTTCTTT.